These 23 T cell receptor beta chains were sequenced from one sample in a study of T cell responses to AZD1222 COVID-19 vaccine. TCRdb's copy holds only in-frame clones and misses some; the assay was immunoSEQ multiplex PCR. Among about 190,000 clones listed, under 95% were seen once. Sequences were derived from peripheral blood, sampled on day 0 of AZD1222 vaccination. Source of these receptors: an adult in good health.

This rearrangement joins TRBV29-1 to TRBJ2-7; TRBD1 aligns across 7 bases. Per the germline V gene, CDR1 is SQVTM and CDR2 is ANQGSEA. CDR3 length: 11 amino acids. The J segment lost 5 bases and the V segment lost 6 bases, leaving 4 bases of the junction unmatched. The DNA of the CDR3 is TGCAGCGTAGGAACAGGGGACGAGCAGTACTTC. It specifies CSVGTGDEQYF.

The genes are TRBV10-3 and TRBJ2-3; D assignment may be TRBD1 or TRBD2 (6 bases each). Per the germline V gene, CDR1 is ENHRY and CDR2 is SYGVKD. Trimming took 4 bases from V and 0 from J, leaving 20 bases between them. The CDR3 runs to 18 residues. For the CDR3, the DNA is TGTGCCATCAGTGGATCCAGGGGAGGCCGGGAAAGCACAGATACGCAGTATTTT. It specifies CAISGSRGGRESTDTQYF.

The chain couples TRBV21-1 to TRBJ1-1. TRBV21-1 is a pseudogene segment. This CDR3 contains 15 residues. The CDR3 is CASSNHREGFTEAFF. The CDR3 region has the DNA TGTGCCAGCAGCAACCACAGGGAGGGGTTCACTGAAGCTTTCTTT.

This chain joins TRBV6-1 and TRBJ1-1; 7 positions match TRBD1. V lost 5 bases to trimming and J lost 0 bases; unmatched junction nucleotides: 9. The CDR3 contains 16 residues. The germline CDR1 and CDR2 sequences are MNHNS and SASEGT. The CDR3 is CASSKGTVRMNTEAFF. For the CDR3, the DNA is TGTGCCAGCAGTAAAGGGACAGTGAGGATGAACACTGAAGCTTTCTTT.

The chain employs TRBV2 and TRBJ1-5; no definite D call. The CDR3 length is 12 residues. Trimming removed 5 bases from V and 7 bases from J, with 9 bases in between. Germline loops: CDR1 SNHLY, CDR2 FYNNEI. The CDR3 bases are TGTGCCAGCAGTCCCGCGGTGCAGCCCCAGCATTTT. This gives the protein CASSPAVQPQHF.

The chain combines TRBV6-5 with TRBJ2-7; TRBD1 matches at 9 bases. The ends lost 0 bases at V and 5 bases at J; junction bases unmatched: 5. This CDR3 comprises 15 residues. Per germline, CDR1 MNHEY and CDR2 SVGAGI. CDR3 DNA sequence: TGTGCCAGCAGTTACTCGATGGGACAGGGCGACGAGCAGTACTTC. Translating gives CASSYSMGQGDEQYF.

This clone was counted a single time. The CDR3 here is CASTTVNYGYTF. As DNA, the CDR3 is TGTGCCAGCACGACAGTTAACTATGGCTACACCTTC. The chain employs TRBV2 and TRBJ1-2; a possible D gene is TRBD1 (5 bases). Per the germline V gene, CDR1 is SNHLY and CDR2 is FYNNEI. The CDR3 has 12 residues. V gave up 7 bases and J gave up 1 base, with 7 bases separating them.

In its sample, this clone was seen once. V usage is TRBV7-3 and J usage is TRBJ1-1; D ambiguous. Germline lookup yields CDR1 SGHTA and CDR2 FQGTGA. Trimming removed 5 bases at V and 2 bases at J, with 12 bases between. There are 14 residues in the CDR3. The CDR3 bases are TGTGCCAGCAGCACAACGGCCGCCAACACTGAAGCTTTCTTT. Its protein is CASSTTAANTEAFF.

The chain employs TRBV6-6 and TRBJ2-2; D unclear. With 2 bases removed from V and 3 bases from J, the gap between germline ends came to 4 bases. Germline loops: CDR1 MNHNY, CDR2 SVGAGI (reference sequence). The CDR3 runs to 13 residues. CDR3 loop: CASSYRDTGELFF. CDR3 sequence (DNA): TGTGCCAGCAGTTACAGGGACACCGGGGAGCTGTTTTTT.

The chain uses TRBV7-8 and TRBJ1-1; no reliable D call. CDR1 and CDR2 from the germline V gene are SGHVS and FQNEAQ. With 5 bases removed from V and 3 bases from J, the gap between germline ends came to 16 bases. The CDR3 runs to 15 residues. CDR3 residues: CASSAHEEGDTEAFF. Here the CDR3 DNA reads TGTGCCAGCAGCGCTCACGAAGAGGGTGACACTGAAGCTTTCTTT.

The gene calls are TRBV24-1 and TRBJ1-2; D remains unclear. This CDR3 spans 12 amino acids. Germline CDR1 KGHDR, CDR2 SFDVKD. Trimming shortened V by 4 bases and J by 6 bases, and 8 bases separated the two germline ends. The CDR3 loop is CATSERVDGYTF. The CDR3, as DNA: TGTGCCACCAGTGAAAGGGTGGATGGCTACACCTTC.

The rearrangement uses TRBV4-3 and TRBJ1-4; D is ambiguous. V was trimmed by 4 bases and J by 6 bases, leaving 12 bases between them. Germline CDR1 LGHNA, CDR2 YSLEER. The CDR3 runs 14 residues. The CDR3 sequence is CASSLSRLHEKLFF. In DNA form, the CDR3 reads TGCGCCAGCAGCCTATCCAGGTTACATGAAAAACTGTTTTTT.

The J gene is TRBJ2-1, the V gene TRBV11-3; a possible D gene is TRBD2 (5 bases). Trimming left V 4 bases short and J 4 bases short, with 8 bases between. This CDR3 comprises 13 residues. The germline gives CDR1 SGHNT, CDR2 YENEEA. In DNA form, the CDR3 reads TGTGCCAGCAGCTCCCGGGGTTACAATGAGCAGTTCTTC. Protein: CASSSRGYNEQFF.

The V call is TRBV3-1 (or the pseudogene TRBV3-2), the J call TRBJ1-2; 7 bases line up with TRBD1. Trimming took 5 bases from V and 7 from J; bases not matched to a gene: 10. Germline V gene data show CDR1 as LGHDT and CDR2 as YNNKEL (reference sequence). There are 14 residues in the CDR3. Here the CDR3 reads CASSTLEGAGGYTF. CDR3 sequence (DNA): TGTGCCAGCAGCACCCTAGAGGGGGCTGGTGGCTACACCTTC.

The chain carries TRBV4-1 and TRBJ1-2; D remains unclear. The germline gives CDR1 MGHRA, CDR2 YSYEKL. The CDR3 is 15 amino acids. Trimming took off 1 base at V and 0 bases at J, with 9 bases between the two ends. The CDR3 nucleotides are TGCGCCAGCAGCCAAGGGAGTCGGTCTAACTATGGCTACACCTTC. Its translation: CASSQGSRSNYGYTF.

This chain joins TRBV20-1 and TRBJ2-7, with no clear D. Trimming stripped 3 bases from V and 2 bases from J, with 5 bases between. Per germline, CDR1 DFQATT and CDR2 SNEGSKA (reference sequence). The CDR3 has 11 residues. CDR3 nucleotides: TGCAGTGCTAGTCTTCCCTACGAGCAGTACTTC. Amino acid sequence: CSASLPYEQYF.

This chain uses TRBV4-1 with TRBJ1-4, with D possibly being TRBD1 (6 bases). Trimming took 3 bases from V and 1 from J, leaving 9 bases between them. Looked up from germline, CDR1 is MGHRA and CDR2 is YSYEKL. The CDR3 is made up of 15 amino acids. The CDR3 bases are TGCGCCAGCAGCCAGCCGGACAGAACTAATGAAAAACTGTTTTTT. It translates to CASSQPDRTNEKLFF.

This rearrangement joins TRBV7-6 to TRBJ2-7; 8 positions match TRBD1. This CDR3 contains 16 residues. Losses at the gene ends were 5 bases for V and 3 bases for J; bases not matched to a gene: 12. From germline, CDR1 is SGHVS and CDR2 FNYEAQ. CDR3 protein: CASSPGTGPRNYEQYF. The DNA of the CDR3 is TGTGCCAGCAGCCCCGGGACAGGCCCTAGAAACTACGAGCAGTACTTC.

V is TRBV20-1 and J is TRBJ2-3; D call uncertain. Looked up from germline, CDR1 is DFQATT and CDR2 is SNEGSKA (reference sequence). Trimming removed 4 bases from V and 2 bases from J, with 4 bases in between. CDR3 length equals 11 residues. In DNA, the CDR3 is TGCAGTGCTACTCTCACAGATACGCAGTATTTT. Amino acid sequence: CSATLTDTQYF.

The chain employs TRBV15 and TRBJ2-2; D unresolved. V gave up 5 bases and J gave up 5 bases, with 3 bases separating them. From germline, CDR1 is LNHNV and CDR2 YYDKDF (reference sequence). The CDR3 loop spans 11 amino acids. The CDR3 DNA follows: TGTGCCACCAGCCGAACCGGGGAGCTGTTTTTT. Its protein product is CATSRTGELFF.

The chain has TRBV10-3 and TRBJ2-2; D possibly corresponds to TRBD2 (6 bases). Germline CDR1 is ENHRY and CDR2 is SYGVKD. The CDR3 has 21 residues. The germline V and J ends were trimmed by 6 bases and 5 bases, with 34 bases remaining between them. The CDR3 loop reads CAIRNQGEPPKGGGGTGELFF. The CDR3 DNA sequence: TGTGCCATCAGGAACCAAGGTGAGCCGCCGAAAGGTGGAGGAGGGACCGGGGAGCTGTTTTTT.

The chain combines TRBV9 with TRBJ1-2; D gene unclear. Germline values: CDR1 SGDLS, CDR2 YYNGEE. V shed 4 bases and J shed 4 bases, with 11 bases lying between them. The CDR3 loop spans 13 amino acids. In DNA form, the CDR3 reads TGTGCCAGCAGCCCGGGATTGCTCTATGGCTACACCTTC. Amino acid sequence: CASSPGLLYGYTF.

The gene calls are TRBV2 and TRBJ2-7; D might be TRBD2 (7 bases). CDR3 length equals 15 residues. Trimming shortened V by 2 bases and J by 2 bases, and 13 bases separated the two germline ends. Per the germline V gene, CDR1 is SNHLY and CDR2 is FYNNEI. This CDR3 reads CASSERRGLPYEQYF. CDR3 nucleotides: TGTGCCAGCAGTGAACGGCGGGGGCTCCCCTACGAGCAGTACTTC.